This note documents a single TCR beta chain sequence. These data belong to a study of blood T cell repertoires in COVID-19. On the study more broadly: Material from acute and convalescent COVID-19 was sourced from the United States, Italy and Spain. The cDNA or gDNA used as material had been derived from T cells, B-cell-depleted T cells, or PBMCs.

Germline V gives CDR1 MNHEY, CDR2 SMNVEV (reference sequence). The junction had 17 bases not matched to a gene; V was cut back by 6 bases and J by 0 bases. The CDR3 consists of 19 residues. Source study methods: Reference gene primer amplification gave nucleated cell count estimates. Using immunoSEQ multiplex PCR, the repertoire was profiled, and TCRdb retains in-frame clones only, with some absent. Clone size and the V and J calls come from that table; the DNA yielded D and trimming. The sample shows 70,000 or so clones, more than 80% of them seen only once. Sequencing used peripheral blood. The chain has TRBV27 and TRBJ2-4; 7 bases fit TRBD2. The clonotype originates from a woman of 80 years or more with active COVID-19. CDR3 amino acids: CASRAGLGSNSLAKNIQYF. The CDR3 DNA reads as TGTGCCAGCAGAGCGGGGCTGGGGTCCAACTCCTTAGCCAAAAACATTCAGTACTTC.